The rows below give T cell receptor beta chains drawn from one sample of a study of T cells in Graves' hyperthyroidism and ophthalmopathy. MiXCR was run by TCRdb on the multiplex PCR reads, yielding one entry per CDR3 protein. Of 350,000 or so distinct CDR3 sequences in the sample, 18% were seen once. Specimen: blood. The receptor set was obtained from a woman between 50 and 59 years old with Graves' hyperthyroidism. Each CDR3 is given with its conserved first and last residue.

J	V	CDR3
TRBJ1-2	TRBV4-2	CASSLPGQGAYGYTF
TRBJ2-1	TRBV7-9	CASSSGRDEQFF
TRBJ2-1	TRBV29-1	CSVEVLGGGHNEQFF
TRBJ1-5	TRBV12-5	CASGLGDYSNQPQHF
TRBJ1-1	TRBV12-5	CASGYFAGAEAFF
TRBJ2-1	TRBV7-3	CASSLGGGTPNEQFF
TRBJ1-6	TRBV9	CASSELQDFRLGYNSPLHF
TRBJ1-1	TRBV6-1	CASRTGLMNTEAFF
TRBJ1-6	TRBV3-1	CASSQGLGQGALSPLHF
TRBJ2-1	TRBV5-1	CASSFPGLAGGPGSYNEQFF
TRBJ2-3	TRBV5-6	CASSYFSGRTDTQYF
TRBJ2-5	TRBV12-3/TRBV12-4	CASSRTSGGLKETQYF
TRBJ1-1	TRBV5-1	CASSARTGRDTEAFF
TRBJ2-3	TRBV10-2	CASSPRFGFPGQGNPDTQYF
TRBJ2-5	TRBV6-2/TRBV6-3	CASTPRRYQETQYF
TRBJ2-5	TRBV20-1	CSASPGLAGVETQYF
TRBJ2-3	TRBV6-1	CASSDNLNTDTQYF
TRBJ2-5	TRBV18	CASSPRTAETQYF
TRBJ2-2	TRBV6-1	CASSEATENTGELFF
TRBJ1-2	TRBV20-1	CSAQDGYGYTF
TRBJ2-3	TRBV5-1	CASSLAGGPADTQYF
TRBJ1-4	TRBV30	CAWSRGTGEKLFF
TRBJ2-1	TRBV7-2	CASSFRTSGRGNEQFF
TRBJ1-4	TRBV2	CASRGGTSKLFF
TRBJ1-1	TRBV19	CASSIEKNTEAFF
TRBJ2-5	TRBV20-1	CSARLSETQYF
TRBJ2-3	TRBV20-1	CSARVSGSSADTQYF
TRBJ1-1	TRBV3-1	CASSQSDRGFNTEAFF
TRBJ2-1	TRBV27	CASSTSGRNEQFF
TRBJ2-5	TRBV9	CASNGGMGGEETQYF
TRBJ2-1	TRBV11-3	CASSLGEGSPGNEQFF
TRBJ1-2	TRBV29-1	CSVDTTGGAGYTF
TRBJ2-2	TRBV20-1	CSASGTGITGELFF
TRBJ2-6	TRBV7-8	CASSLPRTGGSSGANVLTF
TRBJ1-4	TRBV12-3/TRBV12-4	CASSFEGGGLFF
TRBJ1-5	TRBV2	CASSLFSRGGNSNQPQHF
TRBJ2-1	TRBV20-1	CSARKLAGVFEQFF
TRBJ1-5	TRBV3-1	CANSQASGPPQHF
TRBJ2-5	TRBV30	CAWRASGQETQYF
TRBJ2-1	TRBV6-1	CASTSPGGPNNEQFF
TRBJ2-1	TRBV5-1	CASSLGGELSEQFF
TRBJ1-4	TRBV19	CASRMEAGPTNEKLFF
TRBJ1-6	TRBV27	CASSTTGGNSPLHF
TRBJ1-1	TRBV2	CASRTGSAAGGEAFF
TRBJ2-1	TRBV2	CASSQLEGLEQFF
TRBJ1-4	TRBV11-2	CASSWQGQANEKLFF
TRBJ2-5	TRBV6-4	CASSVLAGAETQYF
TRBJ1-1	TRBV6-5	CASSYSPEANTEAFF
TRBJ2-7	TRBV20-1	CSARRTSGTYEQYF
TRBJ2-2	TRBV5-1	CASSSSTSGSPTGEPFF
TRBJ2-2	TRBV5-1	CASSLGRKNTGELFF